There are a few counts of the clone carrying this TCR beta chain. This specimen comes from a study of blood T cell repertoires in COVID-19. Trimming left V 5 bases short and J 4 bases short, with 15 bases between. The germline V gene encodes CDR1 SGHTA and CDR2 FQGNSA. The CDR3 contains 14 residues. In the original processing: Cell counts per sample came from amplifying reference gene primers. Method: immunoSEQ multiplex PCR; TCRdb's copy keeps in-frame clones and lacks some. V, J and clone size reflect that table, while D and trimming were determined from the DNA. The sample has under 200,000 clones; approximately 79% are singletons.

This clonotype originated in a woman in her 70s in a cohort exposed to, infected with or recovered from COVID-19 (not recorded which). The rearrangement links TRBV7-2 to TRBJ2-7, with a weak D call TRBD2 (6 bases). Sequencing was carried out using PBMCs or T cells enriched from blood (not recorded which). Written as DNA, the CDR3 is TGTGCCAGCAGCATAAACCGTCTAGCGTACGAGCAGTACTTC. Translating gives CASSINRLAYEQYF.